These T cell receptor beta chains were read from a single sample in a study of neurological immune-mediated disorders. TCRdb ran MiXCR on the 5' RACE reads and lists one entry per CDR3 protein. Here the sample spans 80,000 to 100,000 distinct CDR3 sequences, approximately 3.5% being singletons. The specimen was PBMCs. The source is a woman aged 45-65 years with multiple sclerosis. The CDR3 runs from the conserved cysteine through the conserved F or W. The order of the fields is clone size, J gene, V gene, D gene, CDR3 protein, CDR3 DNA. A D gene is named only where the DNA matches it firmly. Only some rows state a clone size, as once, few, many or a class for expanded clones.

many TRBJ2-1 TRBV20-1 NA CSVTTSPYSDNEQFF TGCAGTGTCACGACTAGTCCCTATAGTGACAATGAGCAGTTCTTC
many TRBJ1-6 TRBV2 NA CASGTWGGSPLHF TGTGCCAGCGGGACATGGGGAGGTTCACCCCTCCACTTT
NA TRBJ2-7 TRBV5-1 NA CASSQPTGIFRHEQYF TGCGCCAGCAGCCAACCCACAGGGATTTTTCGGCACGAGCAGTACTTC
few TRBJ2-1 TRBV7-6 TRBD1 CASSLGAGGRNEQFF TGTGCCAGCAGCTTAGGGGCAGGGGGAAGGAATGAGCAGTTCTTC
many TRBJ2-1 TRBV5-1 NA CASSLSRGNNEQFF TGCGCCAGCAGCTTGAGCCGGGGCAACAATGAGCAGTTCTTC
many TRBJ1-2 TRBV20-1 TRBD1 CSATRTGRYGYTF TGCAGTGCTACCAGGACAGGGCGGTATGGCTACACCTTC
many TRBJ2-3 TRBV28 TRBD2 CASSAPQLGLAGGDTQYF TGTGCCAGCAGTGCACCCCAACTGGGACTAGCGGGGGGAGATACGCAGTATTTT
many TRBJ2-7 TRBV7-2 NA CASSLELSYEQYF TGTGCCAGCAGCTTAGAATTGAGCTACGAGCAGTACTTC
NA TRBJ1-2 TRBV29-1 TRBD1 CSVENRDRGRGYTF TGCAGCGTTGAAAACCGGGACAGGGGTCGTGGCTACACCTTC
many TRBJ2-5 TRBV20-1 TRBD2 CSARVTSGQETQYF TGCAGTGCTAGAGTAACTAGCGGACAAGAGACCCAGTACTTC
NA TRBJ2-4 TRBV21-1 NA CASSKAPVKLAKNIQYF TGTGCCAGCAGCAAGGCCCCCGTCAAGTTAGCCAAAAACATTCAGTACTTC
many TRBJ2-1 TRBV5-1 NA CASSSTSFGNFNEQFF TGCGCCAGCAGCTCGACCTCTTTCGGGAATTTTAATGAGCAGTTCTTC
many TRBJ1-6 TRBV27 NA CASSLSAVSSPLHF TGTGCCAGCAGTTTATCCGCTGTGAGTTCACCCCTCCACTTT
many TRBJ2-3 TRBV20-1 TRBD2 CSARQRTSGGVLFRDTQYF TGCAGTGCTAGACAAAGGACTAGCGGGGGGGTTCTTTTCAGGGATACGCAGTATTTT
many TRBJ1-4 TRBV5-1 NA CASSRGNEKLFF TGCGCCAGCAGCAGGGGGAATGAAAAACTGTTTTTT
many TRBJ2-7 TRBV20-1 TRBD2 CSAKTGGSGQYF TGCAGTGCTAAAACGGGGGGGTCGGGACAGTACTTC
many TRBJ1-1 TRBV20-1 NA CSADRGEGTEAFF TGCAGTGCTGATAGGGGGGAGGGCACTGAAGCTTTCTTT
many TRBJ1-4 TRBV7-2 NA CASSSTLWVEKLFF TGTGCCAGCAGCTCGACCCTTTGGGTTGAAAAACTGTTTTTT
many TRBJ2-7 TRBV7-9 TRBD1 CASSLGHRGLGSSYEQYF TGTGCCAGCAGCTTAGGTCACAGGGGTCTAGGGAGCTCCTACGAGCAGTACTTC
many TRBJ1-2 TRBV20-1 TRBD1 CSVFRGGSGYTF TGCAGTGTATTCAGGGGGGGGAGTGGCTACACCTTC